The following is a TCR beta chain sequence with its context. What it binds is unknown. A junction boundary mismatches the germline segment, possibly from a read error. The data were obtained in a study of T cell repertoires in cytomegalovirus infection. Study results and limitations: CMV-specific TCR beta clonotypes restricted by HLA-C were the ones dominating the ex vivo response.

Germline V gene data show CDR1 as SGHRS and CDR2 as YFSETQ. The CDR3 sequence is 15 residues long. TCRdb re-analysed the reads in MiXCR, keeping a single row per CDR3 protein. This sample carries about 100,000 distinct CDR3 sequences, 20% to 30% of them seen once, and the ten largest clones take 35% to 50%. The genes are TRBV5-1 and TRBJ2-2, with unresolved D. The specimen was CD8+ T cells from PBMCs. This sequence was found in a human donor in good health (CMV status not recorded). Some clones in this sample may be carry-over from other donors' samples. The CDR3: CASRLASMNTGELFF. DNA of the CDR3: TGCGCCAGCAGATTGGCCAGCATGAACACCGGGGAGCTGTTTTTT.